This TCR beta chain is drawn from a study of blood T cell repertoires in COVID-19 (dated by TCRdb to the early 2020s). Notes on the research overall: Collaborator samples came from the United States, Italy and Spain and covered acute and convalescent phases of COVID-19. The sample metadata nearly always contained a de-identified subject ID, COVID-19 status, age in years and sex. Where available, HLA class I and class II types were taken from metadata supplied by the sample provider and were not determined by assay-based typing. The repertoires were made available in a free public database intended to serve as a resource for research on the immune response to SARS-CoV-2. The material from the prospective study consisted of cDNA or gDNA derived from T cells, B-cell-depleted T cells, or PBMCs. The dataset comprised deeply sampled blood TCRbeta repertoires from subjects exposed to, actively infected with, or recovered from COVID-19. Samples came from the ongoing ImmuneRACE study (first 160 participants) plus 1,254 subjects from 6 global collaborators.

Of note for this clone: Its antigen remains undetermined. Per-base quality was not reported, and no clone a single base away is much larger than it.

The immunoSEQ Assay, a bias-controlled multiplex PCR, was used to amplify TCRbeta CDR3 regions from genomic DNA. The study's own analysis went as follows. Nucleated cell counts per sample were estimated from amplification of reference gene primers within the assay. Sequence reads were collapsed and filtered to measure the absolute abundance of every unique TCRbeta CDR3 rearrangement. For each sample, productive Simpson clonality was calculated as the square root of Simpson's diversity index across productive rearrangements. The table comes from immuneACCESS by way of TCRdb, which keeps in-frame sequences with V and J called. Part of the clones is missing from these tables; in studies checked, under half for an unresolved V gene and the rest for unknown reasons. Clone size and V and J calls were adopted from that table, with D and trimming inferred from the DNA. The sample table contains about 480,000 clones; only one count was recorded for approximately 86% of them. More than 7.5% of the sample goes to the ten largest clones.

The germline V gene (reference sequence) supplies CDR1 LGHDT and CDR2 YNNKEL. From V the trimming removes 4 bases and from J it removes 6 bases, while the gene matches leave 8 bases of the junction unaccounted for. The CDR3 sequence holds 15 residues, the cysteine and phenylalanine included. Only the CDR3 region is kept as DNA, spanning 45 bases read in frame from base 1. Enrolling through a virtual design, the prospective study's participants ranged in age from roughly 18 to 90 years and lived across 20 to 30 United States geographic areas. In the prospective study, cohorts were assigned on the basis of participant-reported clinical history obtained from a screening survey and a study questionnaire. Recovered participants in ImmuneRACE Cohort 3 were defined as having two consecutive negative NP/OP PCR tests, clearance from a healthcare professional, or resolution of symptoms. Mobile phlebotomists in the prospective study collected whole blood, serum and a nasopharyngeal or oropharyngeal swab from every participant. Additional blood draws and questionnaires over a roughly two-month period could optionally be provided by prospective study participants. Blood samples from the prospective study were shipped frozen or at room temperature prior to DNA extraction.

What the research found in general, with its limitations: How much clinical and demographic metadata was included differed by source and by participant, and the metadata was provided uncurated.

Sequencing input: PBMCs or T cells enriched from blood (not recorded which). The chain is made from TRBV3-1 (or the pseudogene TRBV3-2) and TRBJ1-3; 8 central bases correspond to TRBD1. The source is a woman aged 55 to 70 who had recovered from COVID-19. The CDR3 reads as follows: CASSRRQGRANTIYF. The bases read TGTGCCAGCAGCCGTCGACAGGGGCGGGCAAACACCATATATTTT.